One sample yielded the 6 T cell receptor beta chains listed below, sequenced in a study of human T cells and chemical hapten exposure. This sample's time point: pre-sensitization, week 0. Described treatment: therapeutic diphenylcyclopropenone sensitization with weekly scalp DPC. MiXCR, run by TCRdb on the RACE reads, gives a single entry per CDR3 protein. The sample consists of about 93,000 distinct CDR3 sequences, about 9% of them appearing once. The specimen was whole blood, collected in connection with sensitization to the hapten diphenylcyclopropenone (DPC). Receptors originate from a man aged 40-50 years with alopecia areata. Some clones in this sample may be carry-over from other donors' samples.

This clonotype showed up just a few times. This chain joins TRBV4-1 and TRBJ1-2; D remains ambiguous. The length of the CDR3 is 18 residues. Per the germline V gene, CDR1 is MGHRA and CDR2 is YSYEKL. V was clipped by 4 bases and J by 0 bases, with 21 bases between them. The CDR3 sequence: CASSLSNHRGGTNYGYTF. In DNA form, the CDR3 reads TGCGCCAGCAGCCTGTCCAACCACCGGGGAGGTACTAACTATGGCTACACCTTC.

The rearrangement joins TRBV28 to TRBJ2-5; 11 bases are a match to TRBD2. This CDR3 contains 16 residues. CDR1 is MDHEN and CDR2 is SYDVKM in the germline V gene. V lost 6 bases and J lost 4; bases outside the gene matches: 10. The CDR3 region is CASRVRLAGLRETQYF. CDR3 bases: TGTGCCAGCAGGGTGAGACTAGCGGGACTGAGAGAGACCCAGTACTTC. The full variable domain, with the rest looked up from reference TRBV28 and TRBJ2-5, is DVKVTQSSRYLVKRTGEKVFLECVQDMDHENMFWYRQDPGLGLRLIYFSYDVKMKEKGDIPEGYSVSREKKERFSLILESASTNQTSMYLCASRVRLAGLRETQYFGPGTRLLVL.

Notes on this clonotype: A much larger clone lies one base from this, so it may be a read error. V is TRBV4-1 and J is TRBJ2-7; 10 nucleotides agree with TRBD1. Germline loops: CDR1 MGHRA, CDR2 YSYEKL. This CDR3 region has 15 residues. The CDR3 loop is CASSQGTGGFYKQYV. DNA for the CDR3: TGCGCCAGCAGCCAAGGGACAGGGGGTTTCTACAAGCAGTACGTC.

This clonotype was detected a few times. The CDR3 reads CASSTTSGSFYEQYF. Here the CDR3 DNA reads TGTGCCAGCAGTACGACTAGCGGGAGTTTCTACGAGCAGTACTTC. V usage is TRBV28 and J usage is TRBJ2-7; 12 bases agree with TRBD2. The ends lost 5 bases at V and 3 bases at J; junction bases unmatched: 5. In germline, CDR1 is MDHEN, CDR2 SYDVKM. CDR3 length: 15 residues. The whole variable domain, filled in from reference TRBV28 and TRBJ2-7, reads DVKVTQSSRYLVKRTGEKVFLECVQDMDHENMFWYRQDPGLGLRLIYFSYDVKMKEKGDIPEGYSVSREKKERFSLILESASTNQTSMYLCASSTTSGSFYEQYFGPGTRLTVT.

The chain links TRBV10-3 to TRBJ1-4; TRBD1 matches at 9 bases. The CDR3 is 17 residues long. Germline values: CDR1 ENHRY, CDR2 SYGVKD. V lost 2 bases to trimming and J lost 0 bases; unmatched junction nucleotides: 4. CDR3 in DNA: TGTGCCATCAGTGAGGGGGACAGGGAAGCAACTAATGAAAAACTGTTTTTT. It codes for CAISEGDREATNEKLFF.

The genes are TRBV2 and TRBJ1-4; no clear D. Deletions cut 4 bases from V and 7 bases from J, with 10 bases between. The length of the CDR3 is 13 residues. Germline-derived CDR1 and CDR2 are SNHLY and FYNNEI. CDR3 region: CASSGGLGEKLFF. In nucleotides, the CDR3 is TGTGCCAGCAGTGGGGGTCTTGGTGAAAAACTGTTTTTT.